The entry that follows covers one T cell receptor beta chain sequence. Its antigen is not identified. Sequencing used immunoSEQ multiplex PCR; TCRdb keeps in-frame clones, though not all of them. This table holds about 51,000 clones, 65% to 80% found once. The data belong to a study of radiotherapy plus CTLA-4 blockade in lung cancer. Study details: Among all patients, more than 15% showed objective responses, while about 30% had disease control. Study-wide results and limits: Interferon-beta and early blood T cell clone dynamics reportedly predicted response best.

V shed 4 bases and J shed 0 bases, with 10 bases lying between them. Germline V CDR1 and CDR2: SGHTA, FQGNSA. The CDR3 runs 15 residues. The source is a human donor with non-small cell lung cancer whose response to radiotherapy plus ipilimumab could not be evaluated. The chain has TRBV7-2 and TRBJ1-5; maybe TRBD1 (6 bases). This specimen consisted of peripheral blood, obtained from a patient treated with radiotherapy plus ipilimumab. The CDR3 bases are TGTGCCAGCAGCTGGACAGTTAATAGCAATCAGCCCCAGCATTTT. Its protein is CASSWTVNSNQPQHF. The variable domain in full, completed from reference TRBV7-2 and TRBJ1-5, reads GAGVSQSPSNKVTEKGKDVELRCDPISGHTALYWYRQSLGQGLEFLIYFQGNSAPDKSGLPSDRFSAERTGGSVSTLTIQRTQQEDSAVYLCASSWTVNSNQPQHFGDGTRLSIL.